These 5 T cell receptor beta chains came from one sample sequenced in a study of response to subunit inactivated influenza vaccine. A single record per CDR3 protein comes from TCRdb applying MiXCR to the RT-PCR reads. The data hold over 400,000 distinct CDR3 sequences, with under 15% observed a single time. The starting material was PBMCs from blood, obtained around seven weeks after vaccination. The receptors originated from a man aged 50 to 59 who received an inactivated influenza vaccine.

In its sample, this clonotype was seen a few times. The CDR3, as DNA: TGTGCCAGCAGCCTGTCATGGGACAAGGGTACGCAGTATTTT. This encodes CASSLSWDKGTQYF. The chain links TRBV5-5 to TRBJ2-3, with D possibly TRBD1 on 6 matching bases. Germline CDR1 is SGHKS and CDR2 is YYEKEE (reference sequence). V lost 4 bases, J lost 8 bases, and 17 bases lay in between. The CDR3 is 14 residues long. Using reference TRBV5-5 and TRBJ2-3 for the parts outside the CDR3, the full variable domain is DAGVTQSPTHLIKTRGQQVTLRCSPISGHKSVSWYQQVLGQGPQFIFQYYEKEERGRGNFPDRFSARQFPNYSSELNVNALLLGDSALYLCASSLSWDKGTQYFGPGTRLTVL.

V is TRBV7-8 and J is TRBJ2-1; D is perhaps TRBD2 (6 bases). The CDR3 runs to 13 residues. Trimming took 5 bases from V and 9 from J, leaving 14 bases between them. Looked up from germline, CDR1 is SGHVS and CDR2 is FQNEAQ. Here the CDR3 DNA reads TGTGCCAGCAGCCCCCGTCGGGGGACTGAGCAGTTCTTC. Residues: CASSPRRGTEQFF. The full variable domain, rest sourced from reference TRBV7-8 and TRBJ2-1, is GAGVSQSPRYKVAKRGQDVALRCDPISGHVSLFWYQQALGQGPEFLTYFQNEAQLDKSGLPSDRFFAERPEGSVSTLKIQRTQQEDSAVYLCASSPRRGTEQFFGPGTRLTVL.

This clonotype was counted only a few times. The rearrangement joins TRBV4-3 to TRBJ2-1; D possibly uses TRBD1 or TRBD2 (5 bases each). The CDR3 is 16 residues long. Germline CDR1 LGHNA, CDR2 YSLEER. Trimming stripped 2 bases from V and 4 bases from J, with 15 bases between. The CDR3 sequence: CASSQQLTGTYNEQFF. The CDR3 DNA reads TGCGCCAGCAGCCAACAACTCACGGGGACGTACAATGAGCAGTTCTTC.

This clonotype was seen a handful of times. V is TRBV9 and J is TRBJ2-7, with 8 bases matching TRBD2. CDR1 is SGDLS, CDR2 YYNGEE, per germline. The CDR3 consists of 16 residues. Unmatched junction bases numbered 12, after V lost 0 bases and J lost 7 bases. The chain's CDR3 is CASSVEAGVLGGEQYF. The CDR3 DNA sequence: TGTGCCAGCAGCGTAGAAGCGGGAGTGCTCGGGGGGGAGCAGTACTTC.

The J gene is TRBJ2-2, the V gene TRBV24-1; possible D gene TRBD1, 6 bases. The V end lost 4 bases, the J end lost 1 base, and 9 bases lay between the germline ends. Germline loops: CDR1 KGHDR, CDR2 SFDVKD. This CDR3 region has 15 residues. CDR3 loop: CATSDTDRNTGELFF. The DNA for the CDR3 is TGTGCCACCAGTGACACGGACAGGAACACCGGGGAGCTGTTTTTT.